The 2 T cell receptor beta chains below were found in one sample sequenced in a study of a mutant IDH1 vaccine in newly diagnosed glioma. Time point of the sample: week 35, safety follow-up. Doses comprised 300 ug of mutant IDH1 20-mer peptide each, plus topical imiquimod. Their specific antigens are unknown. Clones were sequenced by immunoSEQ multiplex PCR, and TCRdb holds only the in-frame ones, with some missing. The sample includes tens of thousands of clones, under 85% of them seen just once. The sequencing here drew on PBMCs, taken from a glioma patient whose treatment included an IDH1 peptide vaccine. Every receptor here comes from a man aged 50-59 years with glioma.

This chain connects TRBV5-1 to TRBJ2-7; D possibly corresponds to TRBD1 (7 bases). Trimming took off 4 bases at V and 2 bases at J, with 13 bases between the two ends. This CDR3 region has 14 residues. Germline-derived CDR1 and CDR2 are SGHRS and YFSETQ. CDR3 bases: TGCGCCAGCAGCAAACCAGGGGGGCCCTACGAGCAGTACTTC. It translates to CASSKPGGPYEQYF.

The V gene is TRBV7-6, the J gene TRBJ2-7; D unresolved. The length of the CDR3 is 14 residues. Germline V gene sequence: CDR1 SGHVS, CDR2 FNYEAQ. The V end was cut by 1 base, the J end by 4 bases, with 11 bases between. The CDR3, as DNA: TGTGCCAGCAGCTTAGATGGCGGATCTTACGAGCAGTACTTC. Residues: CASSLDGGSYEQYF.